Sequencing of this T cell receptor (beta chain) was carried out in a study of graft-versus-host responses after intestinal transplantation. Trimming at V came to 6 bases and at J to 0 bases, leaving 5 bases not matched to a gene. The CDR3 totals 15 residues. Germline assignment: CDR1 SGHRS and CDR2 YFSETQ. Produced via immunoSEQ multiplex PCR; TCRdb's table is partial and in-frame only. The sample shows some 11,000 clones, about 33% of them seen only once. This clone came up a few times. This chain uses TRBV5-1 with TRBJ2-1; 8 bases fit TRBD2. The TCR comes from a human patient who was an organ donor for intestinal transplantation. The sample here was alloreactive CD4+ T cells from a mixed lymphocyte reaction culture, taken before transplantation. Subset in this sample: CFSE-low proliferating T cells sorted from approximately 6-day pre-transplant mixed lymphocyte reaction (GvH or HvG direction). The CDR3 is CASTQRESSYNEQFF. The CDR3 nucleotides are TGCGCCAGCACCCAGCGGGAGAGCTCCTACAATGAGCAGTTCTTC.